This T cell receptor (beta chain) stems from a study of T cell clonality in common variable immunodeficiency. General study findings and limits: In common variable immunodeficiency, TCR beta chains reportedly carried fewer deletions and N-nucleotide insertions. Patient heterogeneity in the CVID cohort limited correlations between repertoire features and clinical complications.

Heparinized whole blood, 5 to 8 ml, came from each donor. The table lists this clone with many counts. No antigen is known for it. The CDR3 goes on 3 residues after the read ends, and that part is filled in from the germline J gene. Other nucleotide sequences from this sample produce the same CDR3. Trimming left V 2 bases short and J 2 bases short, with 7 bases between. This CDR3 is built from 13 residues. CDR1 and CDR2 (germline): SGHDT, YYEEEE. Sequencing used immunoSEQ multiplex PCR; TCRdb keeps in-frame clones, though not all of them. The record shows tens of thousands of clones for this sample, with no singletons present.

The material sequenced was peripheral blood mononuclear cells. This clonotype originated in a person aged 18-70 years in good health. The chain uses TRBV5-6 and TRBJ1-2; D is unresolved. CDR3 region: CASSLGQNYGYTF. The sequenced part of the CDR3 DNA is TGTGCCAGCAGCTTAGGGCAGAACTATGGC.